The 29 T cell receptor beta chains below come from one sample, sequenced in a study of T cells in localized non-small cell lung cancer. Clones were sequenced by immunoSEQ multiplex PCR, and TCRdb holds only the in-frame ones, with some missing. The profile covers about 39,000 clones, with 70% to 80% appearing a single time and roughly 36% taken by the ten largest. Sequenced material: PBMCs, taken before any cancer treatment. The receptors stem from a woman aged 35-75 years with stage II squamous cell lung carcinoma.

The CDR3 loop reads CASSSTAFNQPQHF. The CDR3 DNA reads as TGTGCCAGCAGTTCGACAGCGTTCAATCAGCCCCAGCATTTT. The chain employs TRBV6-5 and TRBJ1-5; D perhaps matches TRBD1 (5 bases). Trimming pared 4 bases from V and 3 bases from J, leaving 10 bases between. Germline-derived CDR1 and CDR2 are MNHEY and SVGAGI. The CDR3 contains 14 residues.

The V gene is TRBV6-6, the J gene TRBJ1-2; D uncertain. The V end was cut by 9 bases, the J end by 4 bases, with 9 bases between. CDR1 MNHNY and CDR2 SVGAGI come from the germline V gene (reference sequence). This CDR3 is 11 amino acids long. CDR3 nucleotide sequence: TGTGCCAGTAGGGTGGGCTATGGCTACACCTTC. Its translation: CASRVGYGYTF.

This chain joins TRBV5-6 and TRBJ2-1; 9 nucleotides line up with TRBD2. Trimming took 2 bases from V and 6 from J; bases not matched to a gene: 9. CDR1 SGHDT and CDR2 YYEEEE come from the germline V gene. The CDR3 runs to 16 residues. This CDR3 is CASSFTSSGTGNEQFF. As DNA, the CDR3 is TGTGCCAGCAGCTTCACGTCTAGCGGGACGGGCAATGAGCAGTTCTTC.

This clone appeared many times. The CDR3 loop is CASSQDVFGTGLQPQHF. The CDR3, as DNA: TGCGCCAGCAGCCAAGATGTCTTTGGTACTGGCCTACAGCCCCAGCATTTT. The rearrangement joins TRBV4-1 to TRBJ1-5, with D unclear. Germline V gene lookup returns CDR1 MGHRA and CDR2 YSYEKL. The V end was cut by 0 bases, the J end by 7 bases, with 19 bases between. The CDR3 contains 17 residues.

This chain uses TRBV10-3 with TRBJ1-1; TRBD1 might be the D (6 bases). The V end was cut by 5 bases, the J end by 4 bases, with 14 bases between. Per germline, CDR1 ENHRY and CDR2 SYGVKD. CDR3 length: 14 amino acids. The CDR3 region has the DNA TGTGCCATCAGTCCAGGGGATGAAAGCACTGAAGCTTTCTTT. It codes for CAISPGDESTEAFF.

This clone was seen a few times. The chain carries TRBV9 and TRBJ1-1; D is undetermined. This CDR3 comprises 15 residues. Deletions cut 3 bases from V and 1 base from J, with 13 bases between. Germline CDR1 and CDR2: SGDLS and YYNGEE. The CDR3 coding sequence is TGTGCCAGCAGCGCAGCGGGTCTTCCGAACACTGAAGCTTTCTTT. It specifies CASSAAGLPNTEAFF.

The chain combines TRBV5-1 with TRBJ2-7; 9 bases map to TRBD2. Germline values: CDR1 SGHRS, CDR2 YFSETQ. The CDR3 loop spans 18 amino acids. J gave up 1 base and V 0 bases, and 11 bases lay outside the gene matches. The CDR3: CASSLGGLAGANSYEQYF. In DNA form, the CDR3 reads TGCGCCAGCAGCTTGGGGGGGTTAGCGGGAGCAAATTCCTACGAGCAGTACTTC.

The rearrangement uses TRBV28 and TRBJ1-1; D might be TRBD1 (5 bases). This CDR3 is built from 14 residues. Germline CDR1 and CDR2: MDHEN and SYDVKM. The V end was cut by 4 bases, the J end by 1 base, with 10 bases between. The chain's CDR3 is CASSYDSPNTEAFF. The CDR3 DNA sequence: TGTGCCAGCAGTTACGACAGCCCGAACACTGAAGCTTTCTTT.

This clone appeared once. The genes are TRBV7-9 and TRBJ1-1; TRBD1 is a possible D gene (6 bases). CDR3 length equals 13 residues. CDR1 is SEHNR and CDR2 is FQNEAQ in the germline V gene (reference sequence). Trimming cost V 6 bases and J 0 bases, with 8 bases left between them. CDR3 sequence (DNA): TGTGCCAGCAGTAGGGGGATGAACACTGAAGCTTTCTTT. Translation gives CASSRGMNTEAFF. Filled out from reference TRBV7-9 and TRBJ1-1, the complete variable domain reads DTGVSQNPRHKITKRGQNVTFRCDPISEHNRLYWYRQTLGQGPEFLTYFQNEAQLEKSRLLSDRFSAERPKGSFSTLEIQRTEQGDSAMYLCASSRGMNTEAFFGQGTRLTVV.

The chain carries TRBV27 and TRBJ1-5; 9 positions agree with TRBD1. CDR1 and CDR2 from the germline V gene are MNHEY and SMNVEV (reference sequence). This CDR3 has 14 residues. The trim removed 8 bases at V and 11 bases at J, leaving 13 bases unmatched. The chain's CDR3 is CASGQGPFGGTQHF. The CDR3 DNA follows: TGTGCCAGCGGACAGGGGCCCTTCGGAGGAACCCAGCATTTT.

This clone has a handful of counts. The rearrangement links TRBV19 to TRBJ1-1, with D uncertain. Deletions cut 2 bases from V and 1 base from J, with 5 bases between. The CDR3 length is 13 residues. Germline assignment: CDR1 LNHDA and CDR2 SQIVND (reference sequence). In nucleotides, the CDR3 is TGTGCCAGTAGTATACAATCGAACACTGAAGCTTTCTTT. Translated, it gives CASSIQSNTEAFF.

The V call is TRBV18, the J call TRBJ1-1; D may be TRBD1 (5 bases). The CDR3 spans 15 residues. Germline V gives CDR1 KGHSH, CDR2 LQKENI. Trimming cost V 1 base and J 0 bases, with 9 bases left between them. CDR3 residues: CASSPRGPMNTEAFF. CDR3 DNA: TGTGCCAGCTCACCACGGGGACCGATGAACACTGAAGCTTTCTTT.

The chain joins TRBV6-5 to TRBJ2-1, with unresolved D. Germline CDR1 and CDR2: MNHEY and SVGAGI. The V end lost 2 bases, the J end lost 2 bases, and 10 bases lay between the germline ends. The CDR3 contains 15 residues. The CDR3 DNA reads as TGTGCCAGCAGTTACGGGTCCTACCCCTACAATGAGCAGTTCTTC. It is translated as CASSYGSYPYNEQFF.

The rearrangement links TRBV5-1 to TRBJ2-5, with 9 bases lining up with TRBD1. The germline CDR1 and CDR2 sequences are SGHRS and YFSETQ. The CDR3 loop spans 16 amino acids. The trim removed 4 bases at V and 4 bases at J, leaving 11 bases unmatched. CDR3 sequence (DNA): TGCGCCAGCAGCGCACAACAGGGGGCGGGCCGAGAGACCCAGTACTTC. Residues: CASSAQQGAGRETQYF.

The chain uses TRBV2 and TRBJ1-3, with D hard to call. Trimming cost V 1 base and J 7 bases, with 11 bases left between them. The V gene's germline CDR1 is SNHLY and CDR2 FYNNEI. There are 14 residues in the CDR3. CDR3 nucleotides: TGTGCCAGCAGTGAAGGGGCGACGGGGAACACCATATATTTT. Its protein is CASSEGATGNTIYF. Drawing the rest from reference TRBV2 and TRBJ1-3, the complete variable domain is EPEVTQTPSHQVTQMGQEVILRCVPISNHLYFYWYRQILGQKVEFLVSFYNNEISEKSEIFDDQFSVERPDGSNFTLKIRSTKLEDSAMYFCASSEGATGNTIYFGEGSWLTVV.

J is TRBJ2-1 and V is TRBV29-1; 11 positions match TRBD2. CDR1 and CDR2 from the germline V gene are SQVTM and ANQGSEA. The V and J ends lost 6 bases and 15 bases, in that order; junction bases with no gene match: 7. The CDR3 sequence is 11 residues long. CDR3 amino acids: CSVVAGGPRFF. CDR3 coding DNA: TGCAGCGTCGTAGCGGGAGGGCCTCGGTTCTTC.

In its sample, this clone was seen once. This chain connects TRBV19 to TRBJ2-3; 9 nucleotides line up with TRBD1. Unmatched junction bases numbered 6, after V lost 5 bases and J lost 3 bases. This CDR3 has 15 residues. Germline CDR1 and CDR2: LNHDA and SQIVND (reference sequence). The chain's CDR3 is CASSSAGTGTDTQYF. As DNA, the CDR3 is TGTGCCAGTAGTTCCGCCGGGACAGGGACAGATACGCAGTATTTT.

The genes are TRBV6-1 and TRBJ1-6, with D possibly being TRBD1 (5 bases). Trimming left V 1 base short and J 1 base short, with 17 bases between. Germline V lookup: CDR1 MNHNS, CDR2 SASEGT. CDR3 size: 19 residues. CDR3 residues: CASSEDLPGVKSYNSPLHF. The CDR3 coding sequence is TGTGCCAGCAGTGAAGACCTCCCGGGGGTAAAGTCCTATAATTCACCCCTCCACTTT.

The chain carries TRBV28 and TRBJ2-7; D is uncertain. V was shortened by 0 bases and J by 7 bases, with 10 bases between the two germline ends. Germline loops: CDR1 MDHEN, CDR2 SYDVKM. CDR3 size: 13 residues. The CDR3 sequence: CASSLWPTLEQYF. CDR3 bases: TGTGCCAGCAGTTTATGGCCCACCTTGGAGCAGTACTTC.

This clone was observed a few times. The chain carries TRBV6-5 and TRBJ2-7; no definite D call. The ends were cut back, 0 bases at V and 0 bases at J, with 6 bases in the middle. The V gene's germline CDR1 is MNHEY and CDR2 SVGAGI. The length of the CDR3 is 14 residues. CDR3 nucleotides: TGTGCCAGCAGTTACTCGCCCAGCTCCTACGAGCAGTACTTC. This encodes CASSYSPSSYEQYF.

The chain links TRBV5-1 to TRBJ2-5, with D possibly called TRBD1 or TRBD2 (5 bases each). Germline-derived CDR1 and CDR2 are SGHRS and YFSETQ. CDR3 size: 15 residues. V lost 5 bases to trimming and J lost 1 base, with 15 bases between them. CDR3 nucleotide sequence: TGCGCCAGCAGACAAACGGGGACCTCCCAAGAGACCCAGTACTTC. Protein: CASRQTGTSQETQYF.

The genes are TRBV19 and TRBJ2-3, with TRBD2 matching 10 bases. From germline, CDR1 is LNHDA and CDR2 SQIVND (reference sequence). The CDR3 length is 15 residues. Trimming took 5 bases from V and 2 from J; bases not matched to a gene: 4. The CDR3 region has the DNA TGTGCCAGTAGTTTAGCGGGGGGCGTCACAGATACGCAGTATTTT. Amino acids: CASSLAGGVTDTQYF.

This sequence joins TRBV7-2 and TRBJ2-7; 8 bases are shared with TRBD2. Germline V gene sequence: CDR1 SGHTA, CDR2 FQGNSA. This CDR3 is 13 amino acids long. The V and J ends lost 6 bases and 6 bases, in that order; junction bases with no gene match: 7. The CDR3 DNA reads TGTGCCAGCAGACCTCCTAGCGGGCGCGAGCAGTACTTC. Protein product: CASRPPSGREQYF.

This CDR3 is CASSFRSGTEAFF. The CDR3 coding sequence is TGCGCCAGCAGCTTTCGGAGTGGGACTGAAGCTTTCTTT. V usage is TRBV5-1 and J usage is TRBJ1-1; D unresolved. This CDR3 has 13 amino acids. V lost 2 bases to trimming and J lost 5 bases, with 10 bases between them. Germline CDR1 and CDR2: SGHRS and YFSETQ.

Details on this clone: The same CDR3 arises from other DNA sequences in this sample as well. This chain uses TRBV2 with TRBJ2-7; D is unresolved. CDR3 length: 11 amino acids. The V end lost 2 bases, the J end lost 3 bases, and 2 bases lay between the germline ends. Germline CDR1 and CDR2: SNHLY and FYNNEI. This chain's CDR3 is CASSEIYEQYF. CDR3 sequence (DNA): TGTGCCAGCAGTGAAATCTACGAGCAGTACTTC.

The rearrangement links TRBV29-1 to TRBJ1-2; D remains ambiguous. The germline CDR1 and CDR2 sequences are SQVTM and ANQGSEA. V was pared by 3 bases and J by 4 bases, with 9 bases between. The CDR3 extends over 12 amino acids. The CDR3 DNA reads TGCAGCGTTGAGAGGGAAGCCTATGGCTACACCTTC. Its protein product is CSVEREAYGYTF.

J is TRBJ2-2 and V is TRBV6-5; D is perhaps TRBD1 (6 bases). The germline CDR1 and CDR2 sequences are MNHEY and SVGAGI. CDR3 length: 14 residues. Trimming removed 8 bases at V and 0 bases at J, with 10 bases between. This CDR3 is CASWRTANTGELFF. The CDR3 DNA is TGTGCCAGCTGGCGGACAGCGAACACCGGGGAGCTGTTTTTT.

This clone was recorded only once. The genes are TRBV19 and TRBJ2-7, with TRBD1 identical over 10 bases. Germline values: CDR1 LNHDA, CDR2 SQIVND (reference sequence). The CDR3 has 15 amino acids. V dropped 3 bases and J dropped 1; count of bases not matched to a gene: 3. The CDR3, as DNA: TGTGCCAGTAGTATGGGGACAGGGGTATCCTACGAGCAGTACTTC. It specifies CASSMGTGVSYEQYF.

CDR3 DNA sequence: TGTGCCATCAGTGTGGGACAGAACTATGGCTACACCTTC. Translated, it gives CAISVGQNYGYTF. The rearrangement uses TRBV10-3 and TRBJ1-2, with 7 bases lining up with TRBD1. In germline, CDR1 is ENHRY, CDR2 SYGVKD. The CDR3 totals 13 residues. J gave up 2 bases and V 4 bases, and 1 base lay outside the gene matches.